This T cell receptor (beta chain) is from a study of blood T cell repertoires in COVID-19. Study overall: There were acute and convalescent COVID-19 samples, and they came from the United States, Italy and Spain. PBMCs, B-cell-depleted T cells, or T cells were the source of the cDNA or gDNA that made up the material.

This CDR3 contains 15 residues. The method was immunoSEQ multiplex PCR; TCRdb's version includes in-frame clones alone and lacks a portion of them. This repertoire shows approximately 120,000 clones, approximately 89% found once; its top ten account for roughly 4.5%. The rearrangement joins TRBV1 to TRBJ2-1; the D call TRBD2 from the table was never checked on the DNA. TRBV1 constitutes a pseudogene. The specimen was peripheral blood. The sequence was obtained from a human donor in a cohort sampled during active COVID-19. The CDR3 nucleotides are TGCACCAGCAGCCAATGGCGGGAGGCCTACAATGAGCAGTTCTTC. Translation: CTSSQWREAYNEQFF.